This T cell receptor (beta chain) was captured in a study of shared clonotypes between healthy human individuals. Profiled with immunoSEQ multiplex PCR; TCRdb holds only in-frame clones, not every one. The data show roughly 480,000 clones, about 80% seen once. This CDR3 has 16 residues. Germline V CDR1 and CDR2: SGHNT, YENEEA. V was clipped by 0 bases and J by 7 bases; unmatched bases: 4. The source material was PBMCs. The sequence came from a woman between 35 and 50 years old in good health. Some clones in this sample may be carry-over from other donors' samples. J is TRBJ2-2 and V is TRBV11-3; 11 bases match TRBD1. CDR3 coding DNA: TGTGCCAGCAGCTTAGAGCCCGGGACAGGGGGCGGGGAGCTGTTTTTT. Protein sequence: CASSLEPGTGGGELFF.